These 3 T cell receptor beta chains were all obtained from the same sample, sequenced in a study of blood T cell repertoires in COVID-19. Sequenced by immunoSEQ multiplex PCR; TCRdb stores in-frame clones only, minus some. The table records 200,000 to 300,000 clones, 75% to 90% of them present only once. The sample taken for sequencing was peripheral blood. Receptor source: a man aged 55 to 70 who had recovered from COVID-19.

The V call is TRBV5-6, the J call TRBJ1-5; tentative D call: TRBD1 (6 bases). Germline CDR1 is SGHDT and CDR2 is YYEEEE. Between the trimmed V and J ends, which lost 5 bases and 4 bases, there was a span of 10 bases. CDR3 length equals 13 residues. CDR3 loop: CASSRQANQPQHF. The CDR3 coding sequence is TGTGCCAGCAGTCGACAGGCTAATCAGCCCCAGCATTTT.

The V and J genes are TRBV5-1 and TRBJ2-6, with D possibly being TRBD1 (6 bases). Germline assignment: CDR1 SGHRS and CDR2 YFSETQ. V lost 4 bases and J 4 bases, leaving 24 bases between the germline ends. CDR3 size: 19 residues. In DNA form, the CDR3 reads TGCGCCAGCAGCCCACTTCGGTCGACAGGCGATTCCGGGGCCAACGTCCTGACTTTC. Amino acids: CASSPLRSTGDSGANVLTF.

The CDR3 DNA is TGTGCCATCAGCCCGGACAGGATGACCGAAAAACTGTTTTTT. It is translated as CAISPDRMTEKLFF. The chain employs TRBV10-3 and TRBJ1-4, with 7 positions matching TRBD1. The CDR3 totals 14 residues. The V gene end was trimmed by 6 bases and the J gene end by 8 bases; junction bases not matched to a gene: 9. The germline gives CDR1 ENHRY, CDR2 SYGVKD.